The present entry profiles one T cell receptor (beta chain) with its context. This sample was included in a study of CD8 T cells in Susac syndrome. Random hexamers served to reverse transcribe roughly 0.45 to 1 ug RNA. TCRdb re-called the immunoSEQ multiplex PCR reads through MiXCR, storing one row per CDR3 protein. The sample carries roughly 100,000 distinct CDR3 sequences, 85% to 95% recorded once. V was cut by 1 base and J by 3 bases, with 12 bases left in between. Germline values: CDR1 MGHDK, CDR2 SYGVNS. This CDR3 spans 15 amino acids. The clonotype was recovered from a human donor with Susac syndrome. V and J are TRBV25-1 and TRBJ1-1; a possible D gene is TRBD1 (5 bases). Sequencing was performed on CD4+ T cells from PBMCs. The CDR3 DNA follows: TGTGCCAGCAGTGAATTGGGGCGATGGGACACTGAAGCTTTCTTT. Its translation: CASSELGRWDTEAFF.